The TCR beta chain described here comes from a study of control samples from healthy donors and cancer patients. The V segment lost 8 bases and the J segment 2 bases; nucleotides outside the gene matches: 15. The CDR3 spans 16 residues. The germline gives CDR1 SGHDT, CDR2 YYEEEE. The protocol was immunoSEQ multiplex PCR, while the TCRdb copy is restricted to in-frame clones and leaves out a portion. The sample has 150,000 to 200,000 clones; about 90% are singletons. In this sample, this clone turned up once. Input material: blood. The chain uses TRBV5-6 and TRBJ1-2, with 7 nucleotides matching TRBD1. The origin of this receptor is a man younger than 45 in good health. CDR3 sequence: CASHNSWDSTNYGYTF. In DNA form, the CDR3 reads TGTGCCAGTCATAACTCGTGGGACAGCACGAACTATGGCTACACCTTC. Filled out from reference TRBV5-6 and TRBJ1-2, the complete variable domain reads DAGVTQSPTHLIKTRGQQVTLRCSPKSGHDTVSWYQQALGQGPQFIFQYYEEEERQRGNFPDRFSGHQFPNYSSELNVNALLLGDSALYLCASHNSWDSTNYGYTFGSGTRLTVV.